The clone carrying this T cell receptor beta chain was seen only once. This record comes from a study of blood T cell repertoires in COVID-19. Using immunoSEQ multiplex PCR, the repertoire was profiled, and TCRdb retains in-frame clones only, with some absent. The data contain some 290,000 clones, roughly 90% of them singletons. V lost 0 bases and J 4 bases, leaving 10 bases between the germline ends. The CDR3 runs to 14 residues. Germline values: CDR1 SGDLS, CDR2 YYNGEE. V usage is TRBV9 and J usage is TRBJ2-5; the D gene is possibly TRBD2 (5 bases). The receptor comes from a woman in her 30s with COVID-19, enrolled during active disease. Sequenced: peripheral blood. CDR3 sequence reads: CASSVGVSGETQYF. As DNA, the CDR3 is TGTGCCAGCAGCGTAGGGGTCAGCGGAGAGACCCAGTACTTC.